The T cell receptor (beta chain) described here comes from a study of T-cell reconstitution after alpha-beta-depleted transplantation in children. Preparation of the TCRbeta library involved a method that used unique molecular identifiers. TCRdb independently ran MiXCR on the PCR reads; one entry per CDR3 protein. The sample consists of 450,000 to 550,000 distinct CDR3 sequences, roughly an eighth of them appearing once. General observations from the study: The study traced high day-60 TCRbeta diversity in some patients to surviving recipient T cells and thymic progenitors. The origin of alpha-beta T cells about two months after transplant was reportedly several hundred expanded graft clones. Among T cells one year after transplant, newly produced cells accounted for most counts and diversity.

V was cut by 3 bases and J by 7 bases, with 16 bases left in between. CDR1 is GTSNPN and CDR2 is SVGIG in the germline V gene (reference sequence). The CDR3 consists of 14 residues. This clonotype was seen only a few times. Its cognate antigen is unknown. The receptor was derived from a female patient aged 2-10 years who had a stem cell transplant for aplastic anemia, so the T cells may come from the graft donor. The chain couples TRBV30 to TRBJ2-1; the D gene is possibly TRBD1 (5 bases). The sequencing used PBMCs, mostly from graft donor cells, collected 180 days after TCRalphabeta/CD19-depleted stem cell transplant. The CDR3 DNA reads as TGTGCCTGGAGCTGGGGCGCAGACGCGAATGAGCAGTTCTTC. It codes for CAWSWGADANEQFF.